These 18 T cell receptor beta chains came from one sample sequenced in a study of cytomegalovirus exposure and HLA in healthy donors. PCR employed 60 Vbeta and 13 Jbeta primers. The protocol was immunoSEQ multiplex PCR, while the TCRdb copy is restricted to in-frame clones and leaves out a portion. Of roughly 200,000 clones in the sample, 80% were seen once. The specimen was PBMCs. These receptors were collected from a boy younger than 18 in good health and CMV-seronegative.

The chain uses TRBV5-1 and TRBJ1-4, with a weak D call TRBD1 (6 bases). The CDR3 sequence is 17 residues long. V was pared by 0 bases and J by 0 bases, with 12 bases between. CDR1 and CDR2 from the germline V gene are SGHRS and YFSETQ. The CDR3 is CASSLGGQIATNEKLFF. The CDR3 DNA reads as TGCGCCAGCAGCTTGGGTGGACAGATTGCAACTAATGAAAAACTGTTTTTT.

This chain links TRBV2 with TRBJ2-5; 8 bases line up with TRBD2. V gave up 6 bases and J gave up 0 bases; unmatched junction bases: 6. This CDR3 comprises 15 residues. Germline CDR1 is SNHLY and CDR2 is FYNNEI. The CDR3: CASSATGGNQETQYF. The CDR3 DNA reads TGTGCCAGCAGCGCTACGGGGGGGAACCAAGAGACCCAGTACTTC.

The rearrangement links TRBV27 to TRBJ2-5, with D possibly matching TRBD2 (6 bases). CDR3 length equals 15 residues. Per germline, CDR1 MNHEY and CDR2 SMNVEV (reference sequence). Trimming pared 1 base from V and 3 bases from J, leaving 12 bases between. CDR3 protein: CASSLLGGFEETQYF. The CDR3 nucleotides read TGTGCCAGCAGTTTATTGGGGGGTTTTGAAGAGACCCAGTACTTC.

The CDR3, as DNA: TGCGCCAGCACGCTTATGGCGGGGGGAGCAGATACGCAGTATTTT. Translated, it gives CASTLMAGGADTQYF. The chain has TRBV5-1 and TRBJ2-3, with 8 bases matching TRBD2. The length of the CDR3 is 15 residues. The junction had 10 bases not matched to a gene; V was cut back by 6 bases and J by 4 bases. CDR1 SGHRS and CDR2 YFSETQ come from the germline V gene.

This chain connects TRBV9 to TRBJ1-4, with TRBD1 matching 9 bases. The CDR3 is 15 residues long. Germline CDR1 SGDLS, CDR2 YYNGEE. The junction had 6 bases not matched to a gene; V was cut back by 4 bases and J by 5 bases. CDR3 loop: CASSPTGGRNEKLFF. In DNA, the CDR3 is TGTGCCAGCAGCCCTACAGGGGGCCGCAATGAAAAACTGTTTTTT.

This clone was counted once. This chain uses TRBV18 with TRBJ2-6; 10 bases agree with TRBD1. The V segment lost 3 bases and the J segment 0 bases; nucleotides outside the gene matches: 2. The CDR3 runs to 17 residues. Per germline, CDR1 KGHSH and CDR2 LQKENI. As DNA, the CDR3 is TGTGCCAGCTCACCCTGGACAGGGGGCTCTGGGGCCAACGTCCTGACTTTC. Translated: CASSPWTGGSGANVLTF.

DNA for the CDR3: TGTGCCAGCAGTGAATGGAGTTCTGGCACTGAAGCTTTCTTT. This encodes CASSEWSSGTEAFF. V usage is TRBV25-1 and J usage is TRBJ1-1; D call uncertain. The germline V and J ends were trimmed by 1 base and 4 bases, with 10 bases remaining between them. The CDR3 length is 14 residues. Germline-derived CDR1 and CDR2 are MGHDK and SYGVNS.

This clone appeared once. CDR3 sequence reads: CSVEGGDPRSYGYTF. CDR3 coding DNA: TGCAGCGTTGAAGGAGGAGACCCCAGAAGCTATGGCTACACCTTC. This sequence joins TRBV29-1 and TRBJ1-2, with D hard to call. Germline CDR1 and CDR2: SQVTM and ANQGSEA. The CDR3 length is 15 residues. The ends were cut back, 1 base at V and 4 bases at J, with 16 bases in the middle. The full variable domain, rest sourced from reference TRBV29-1 and TRBJ1-2, is SAVISQKPSRDICQRGTSLTIQCQVDSQVTMMFWYRQQPGQSLTLIATANQGSEATYESGFVIDKFPISRPNLTFSTLTVSNMSPEDSSIYLCSVEGGDPRSYGYTFGSGTRLTVV.

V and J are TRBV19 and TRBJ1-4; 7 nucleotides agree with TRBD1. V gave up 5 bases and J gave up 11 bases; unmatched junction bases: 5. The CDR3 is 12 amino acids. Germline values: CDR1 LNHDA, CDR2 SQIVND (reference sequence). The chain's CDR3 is CASSPDRWKLFF. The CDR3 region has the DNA TGTGCCAGTAGTCCGGACAGGTGGAAACTGTTTTTT.

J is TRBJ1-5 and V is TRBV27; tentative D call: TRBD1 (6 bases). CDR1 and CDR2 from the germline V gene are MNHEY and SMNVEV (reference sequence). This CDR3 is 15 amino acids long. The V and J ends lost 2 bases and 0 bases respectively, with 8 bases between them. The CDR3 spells CASSLGRGSNQPQHF. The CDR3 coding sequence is TGTGCCAGCAGTTTAGGCAGGGGTAGCAATCAGCCCCAGCATTTT.

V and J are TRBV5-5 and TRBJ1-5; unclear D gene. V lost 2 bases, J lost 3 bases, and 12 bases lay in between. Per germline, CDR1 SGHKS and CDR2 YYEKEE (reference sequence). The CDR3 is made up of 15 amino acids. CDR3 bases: TGTGCCAGCAGCTTAATCCTAGGATACAATCAGCCCCAGCATTTT. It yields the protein CASSLILGYNQPQHF.

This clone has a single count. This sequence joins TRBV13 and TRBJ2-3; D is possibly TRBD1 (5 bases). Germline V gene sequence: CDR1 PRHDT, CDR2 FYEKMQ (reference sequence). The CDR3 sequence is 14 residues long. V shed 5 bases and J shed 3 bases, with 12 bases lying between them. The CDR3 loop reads CASSPYRLTDTQYF. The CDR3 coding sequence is TGTGCCAGCAGCCCGTACAGGTTAACAGATACGCAGTATTTT.

The CDR3 is CASSFHLAGGPRDTQYF. CDR3 DNA: TGTGCCAGCAGCTTTCATTTAGCGGGAGGGCCTCGGGATACGCAGTATTTT. The chain recombines TRBV13 with TRBJ2-3; 11 positions match TRBD2. Germline V gene lookup returns CDR1 PRHDT and CDR2 FYEKMQ (reference sequence). The CDR3 extends over 17 amino acids. V was clipped by 3 bases and J by 6 bases; unmatched bases: 11.

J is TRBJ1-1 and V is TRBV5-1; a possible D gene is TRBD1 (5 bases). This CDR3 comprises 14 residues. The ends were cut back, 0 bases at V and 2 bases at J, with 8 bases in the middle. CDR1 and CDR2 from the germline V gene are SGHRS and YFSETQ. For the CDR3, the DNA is TGCGCCAGCAGCTTGGGACAGAAAAACACTGAAGCTTTCTTT. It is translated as CASSLGQKNTEAFF.

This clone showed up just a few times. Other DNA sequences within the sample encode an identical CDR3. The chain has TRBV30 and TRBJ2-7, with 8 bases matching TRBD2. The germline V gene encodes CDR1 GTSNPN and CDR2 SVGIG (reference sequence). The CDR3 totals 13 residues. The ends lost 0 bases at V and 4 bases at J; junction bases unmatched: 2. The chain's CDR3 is CAWSVGGGYEQYF. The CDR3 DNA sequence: TGTGCCTGGAGTGTGGGCGGGGGGTACGAGCAGTACTTC. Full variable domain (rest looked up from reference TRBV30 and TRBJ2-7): SQTIHQWPATLVQPVGSPLSLECTVEGTSNPNLYWYRQAAGRGLQLLFYSVGIGQISSEVPQNLSASRPQDRQFILSSKKLLLSDSGFYLCAWSVGGGYEQYFGPGTRLTVT.

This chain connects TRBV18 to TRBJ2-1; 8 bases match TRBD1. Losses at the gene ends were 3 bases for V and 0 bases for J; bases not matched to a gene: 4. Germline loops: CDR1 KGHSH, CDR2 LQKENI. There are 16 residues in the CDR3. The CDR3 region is CASSPRQGSSYNEQFF. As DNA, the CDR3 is TGTGCCAGCTCACCCCGACAGGGGAGCTCCTACAATGAGCAGTTCTTC.

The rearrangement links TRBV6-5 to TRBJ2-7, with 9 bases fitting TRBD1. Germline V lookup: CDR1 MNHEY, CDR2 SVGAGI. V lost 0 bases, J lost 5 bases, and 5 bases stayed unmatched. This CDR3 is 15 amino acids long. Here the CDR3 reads CASSYSIDRGNEQYF. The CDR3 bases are TGTGCCAGCAGTTACTCGATCGACAGGGGGAACGAGCAGTACTTC.

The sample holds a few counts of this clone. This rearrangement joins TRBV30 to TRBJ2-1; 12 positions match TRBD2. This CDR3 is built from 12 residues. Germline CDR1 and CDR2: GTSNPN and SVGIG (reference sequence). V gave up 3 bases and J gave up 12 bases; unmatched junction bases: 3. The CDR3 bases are TGTGCCTGGAGACTAGCGGGAGGAGGGCAGTTCTTC. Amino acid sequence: CAWRLAGGGQFF.